The 21 T cell receptor beta chains below all came from one sample that was sequenced in a study of liver allograft versus peripheral blood T cells. Study-wide background: Repertoires from peripheral blood of liver transplant recipients were compared with those inside their transplanted livers.

TCRdb reprocessed the reads via MiXCR and lists one record per CDR3 protein. The table has thousands of distinct CDR3 sequences, about 15% seen once. Source of these receptors: a human patient who had a liver transplant. The T cells may come from the graft donor.

This chain joins TRBV13 and TRBJ2-7, with TRBD2 matching 7 bases. The V gene's germline CDR1 is PRHDT and CDR2 FYEKMQ (reference sequence). The CDR3 consists of 17 residues. CDR3 bases: TGTGCCAGCAGCCGAATGTTAGGGGCGGGAGACGAATACGAGCAGCACGTC. This sequence encodes CASSRMLGAGDEYEQHV.

In this sample, this clonotype is medium-sized. The chain combines TRBV27 with TRBJ1-1, with TRBD1 matching over 11 bases. V was pared by 0 bases and J by 5 bases, with 2 bases of the junction left unmatched. The CDR3 spans 15 residues. Germline V gives CDR1 MNHEY, CDR2 SMNVEV (reference sequence). Here the CDR3 DNA reads TGTGCCAGCAGTTTATCCGGGACAGGGGGAACTGAAGCTTTCTTT. This translates into CASSLSGTGGTEAFF.

By share, this clonotype counts as medium-sized. J is TRBJ1-1 and V is TRBV6-1, with D hard to call. From germline, CDR1 is MNHNS and CDR2 SASEGT. The V end was cut by 7 bases, the J end by 1 base, with 16 bases between. This CDR3 has 15 residues. DNA of the CDR3: TGTGCCAGCAAAGAGTTGCTTAAGGGGAACACTGAAGCTTTCTTT. It yields the protein CASKELLKGNTEAFF.

Points on this clonotype: Since a much larger clone is just one base distant, this may be a read error. The rearrangement joins TRBV7-9 to TRBJ1-5; tentative D call: TRBD1 (6 bases). Germline CDR1 is SEHNR and CDR2 is FQNEAQ (reference sequence). This CDR3 has 14 amino acids. The CDR3 DNA reads as TGTGCCTGCAGCTCACAGGGTAGCAATCAGCCCCAGCATTTT. It yields the protein CACSSQGSNQPQHF.

This clonotype is medium-sized by share. The chain employs TRBV12-3 or TRBV12-4 and TRBJ1-5; D unresolved. The CDR3 consists of 16 residues. V lost 6 bases and J 9 bases, leaving 24 bases between the germline ends. In DNA, the CDR3 is TGTGCCAGCAGCCCTAGAGAGGGCGCGGTGGAGTGGCCCCAGCATTTT. Encoded protein: CASSPREGAVEWPQHF.

This clonotype has at least ten counts. The chain is built from TRBV6-5 and TRBJ2-1, with D hard to call. This CDR3 region has 14 residues. Germline V CDR1 and CDR2: MNHEY, SVGAGI. Trimming cost V 6 bases and J 9 bases, with 18 bases left between them. CDR3 sequence (DNA): TGTGCCAGCAGCGAACGGTCGCTAAGGAGTGAGCAGTTCTTC. Protein sequence: CASSERSLRSEQFF.

This clonotype was observed many times. The genes are TRBV25-1 and TRBJ1-2, with D perhaps TRBD1 (5 bases). Trimming shortened V by 3 bases and J by 6 bases, and 14 bases separated the two germline ends. This CDR3 region has 14 residues. Germline CDR1 is MGHDK and CDR2 is SYGVNS. The CDR3 protein is CASSESGDPHGYTF. In DNA, the CDR3 is TGTGCCAGCAGTGAGAGTGGGGACCCCCATGGCTACACCTTC.

CDR3 DNA sequence: TGTGCCACCCGAGAGGGGAGTGGCTACACCTTC. It specifies CATREGSGYTF. The gene calls are TRBV27 and TRBJ1-2; TRBD1 might be the D (5 bases). This CDR3 comprises 11 residues. Germline CDR1 and CDR2: MNHEY and SMNVEV (reference sequence). Trimming removed 10 bases at V and 7 bases at J, with 13 bases between.

This clonotype rates as medium-sized. CDR3 sequence (DNA): TGTGCCAGCAGTCCCTCTCGACTCAACAATGAGCAGTTCTTC. It yields the protein CASSPSRLNNEQFF. The chain combines TRBV6-6 with TRBJ2-1; no clear D gene. Between the trimmed V and J ends, which lost 5 bases and 5 bases, there was a span of 13 bases. The CDR3 runs to 14 residues. CDR1 and CDR2 (germline): MNHNY, SVGAGI (reference sequence).

Worth noting for this clonotype: A much larger clone sits a single nucleotide away, making a read error possible. The chain uses TRBV12-3 or TRBV12-4 and TRBJ1-2, with D hard to call. The V and J ends lost 10 bases and 7 bases respectively, with 16 bases between them. The CDR3 sequence is 12 residues long. Here the CDR3 DNA reads TGTGCCAACATCCTGGGAATCGGTGGCTACACCTTC. The encoded protein is CANILGIGGYTF.

Remarks on this clonotype: This likely traces to a read error, being one base from a far larger clone. J is TRBJ1-2 and V is TRBV6-1; D uncertain. CDR1 and CDR2 (germline): MNHNS, SASEGT. Trimming shortened V by 5 bases and J by 3 bases, and 13 bases separated the two germline ends. The CDR3 consists of 14 residues. In DNA form, the CDR3 reads TGTGCCAGCAGTTACTCGACGGCATACTATGGCTACACCTTC. It translates to CASSYSTAYYGYTF.

In regard to this clonotype: This may come from a read error, since a much larger clone is one base off. The chain employs TRBV6-5 and TRBJ1-1; D gene unclear. This CDR3 has 16 amino acids. Germline lookup yields CDR1 MNHEY and CDR2 SVGAGI. The CDR3 bases are TGTGCCAGCAGCCCCGCCGCGGGCTCAATGAACACTGAAGCTATCTTT. Translation: CASSPAAGSMNTEAIF.

This clonotype rates as medium-sized (0.01 to 0.1%). The V call is TRBV6-2 or TRBV6-3, the J call TRBJ1-6; D not resolved. Trimming cost V 5 bases and J 5 bases, with 7 bases left between them. CDR3 length equals 13 residues. Germline V gene lookup returns CDR1 MNHEY and CDR2 SVGEGT. The CDR3 spells CASSTSDNSPLHF. The CDR3 nucleotides read TGTGCCAGCAGTACCAGTGATAATTCACCCCTCCACTTT.

This clonotype counts as medium-sized. The V gene is TRBV6-2 or TRBV6-3, the J gene TRBJ2-7; D is unclear. Between the trimmed V and J ends, which lost 0 bases and 6 bases, there was a span of 6 bases. CDR1 is MNHEY and CDR2 is SVGEGT in the germline V gene. The CDR3 spans 12 residues. CDR3 residues: CASSYSMAEQYF. The CDR3 DNA follows: TGTGCCAGCAGTTACTCGATGGCCGAGCAGTACTTC.

This clonotype counts as medium-sized. The J gene is TRBJ1-5, the V gene TRBV19, with unresolved D. CDR3 size: 15 residues. Trimming left V 0 bases short and J 4 bases short, with 10 bases between. Per the germline V gene, CDR1 is LNHDA and CDR2 is SQIVND (reference sequence). CDR3 region: CASSIDGSINQPQHF. The CDR3 DNA reads TGTGCCAGTAGTATAGATGGCTCTATTAATCAGCCCCAGCATTTT.

This clonotype has at least ten counts. DNA for the CDR3: TGTGCCCCTCAGAGGAAACACTGCGAGCAGTACGTC. Translation gives CAPQRKHCEQYV. The chain joins TRBV27 to TRBJ2-7; no clear D. Germline assignment: CDR1 MNHEY and CDR2 SMNVEV (reference sequence). Trimming left V 11 bases short and J 6 bases short, with 17 bases between. CDR3 length: 12 residues.

This clonotype is classed as medium-sized (0.01 to 0.1%). This chain links TRBV6-5 with TRBJ1-3; D call uncertain. This CDR3 comprises 16 residues. Between the trimmed V and J ends, which lost 5 bases and 0 bases, there was a span of 14 bases. Germline loops: CDR1 MNHEY, CDR2 SVGAGI. The CDR3 DNA follows: TGTGCCAGCAGTCTAGGTCAGGTCCCCTCTGGAAACACCATATATTTT. Protein: CASSLGQVPSGNTIYF.

In its sample, this clonotype is medium-sized (0.01 to 0.1%). The chain couples TRBV12-3 or TRBV12-4 to TRBJ1-2, with 7 bases aligning to TRBD1. This CDR3 is 16 amino acids long. Trimming took 5 bases from V and 5 from J; bases not matched to a gene: 14. The CDR3 bases are TGTGCCAGCAGTGGGGGATGGGACAGTGTCCCTTATGGCTACACCTTC. It encodes CASSGGWDSVPYGYTF.

Within the sample, this clonotype is medium-sized. CDR3 coding DNA: TGTGCCAGCCTGGGAACGGGTGAGAACACCGGGGAGCTGTTTTTT. As protein: CASLGTGENTGELFF. The chain couples TRBV7-9 to TRBJ2-2, with D hard to call. V lost 8 bases to trimming and J lost 1 base, with 14 bases between them. CDR1 is SEHNR and CDR2 is FQNEAQ in the germline V gene (reference sequence). The CDR3 covers 15 residues.

V usage is TRBV12-3 or TRBV12-4 and J usage is TRBJ2-6; the match to TRBD1 covers 7 bases. V was pared by 10 bases and J by 2 bases, with 5 bases of the junction left unmatched. CDR3 size: 14 residues. CDR3 residues: CATPTGTGANVLTF. CDR3 in DNA: TGTGCCACCCCGACAGGGACTGGGGCCAACGTCCTGACTTTC.

This clonotype is medium-sized in the sample. CDR3 coding DNA: TGTGCCAGCAGCAACCGACAGGGGGTCGGTAATCAGCCCCAGCATTTT. This encodes CASSNRQGVGNQPQHF. The chain carries TRBV14 and TRBJ1-5; 9 bases align to TRBD1. The CDR3 extends over 16 amino acids. CDR1 is SGHDN, CDR2 FVKESK, per germline. The V and J ends lost 5 bases and 4 bases, in that order; junction bases with no gene match: 9.